This entry lists 27 T cell receptor beta chains sequenced from one sample in a study of cytomegalovirus exposure and HLA in healthy donors. Primers: 60 Vbeta forward and 13 Jbeta reverse. Here immunoSEQ multiplex PCR was the method, and the copy in TCRdb shows in-frame clones only, minus some. The sample shows some 210,000 clones, about 80% of them seen only once. Material for sequencing was PBMCs. Receptor source: a woman aged 50 to 60 in good health and CMV-seropositive.

The J gene is TRBJ1-2, the V gene TRBV11-2; D is uncertain. The V end lost 0 bases, the J end lost 4 bases, and 9 bases lay between the germline ends. This CDR3 region has 14 residues. The germline gives CDR1 SGHAT, CDR2 FQNNGV. Written as DNA, the CDR3 is TGTGCCAGCAGCTTAGATCACGGTACCTATGGCTACACCTTC. Translating it yields CASSLDHGTYGYTF.

The sample holds one count of this clone. The chain is built from TRBV2 and TRBJ1-1; D remains ambiguous. This CDR3 has 12 amino acids. V lost 6 bases and J 6 bases, leaving 11 bases between the germline ends. Per the germline V gene, CDR1 is SNHLY and CDR2 is FYNNEI. The CDR3 region is CASRPFSAEAFF. The CDR3 DNA follows: TGTGCCAGCAGGCCGTTTAGCGCTGAAGCTTTCTTT.

This clone was observed a single time. V is TRBV12-5 and J is TRBJ1-5; 9 bases agree with TRBD1. Germline V lookup: CDR1 LGHNT, CDR2 FRNRAP. The V and J ends lost 0 bases and 5 bases, in that order; junction bases with no gene match: 2. CDR3 length: 15 residues. CDR3 coding DNA: TGTGCTAGTGGTTTGGTCGACAGGGGGGATCAGCCCCAGCATTTT. This translates into CASGLVDRGDQPQHF.

This chain links TRBV7-9 with TRBJ2-5, with D possibly matching TRBD2 (6 bases). This CDR3 is 14 amino acids long. Germline V gene sequence: CDR1 SEHNR, CDR2 FQNEAQ (reference sequence). The V end was cut by 4 bases, the J end by 5 bases, with 14 bases between. The CDR3, as DNA: TGTGCCAGCAGCTGGCCCCCCAGCGGGGAGACCCAGTACTTC. This gives the protein CASSWPPSGETQYF.

V is TRBV4-1 and J is TRBJ1-1; D is undetermined. The V end lost 0 bases, the J end lost 0 bases, and 8 bases lay between the germline ends. Germline V gene sequence: CDR1 MGHRA, CDR2 YSYEKL. The CDR3 totals 15 residues. This CDR3 reads CASSQEWRMNTEAFF. The CDR3 DNA reads TGCGCCAGCAGCCAAGAGTGGCGGATGAACACTGAAGCTTTCTTT.

The rearrangement uses TRBV11-2 and TRBJ2-1, with 7 bases that match TRBD2. CDR1 is SGHAT, CDR2 FQNNGV, per germline. The CDR3 runs 15 residues. V lost 5 bases, J lost 6 bases, and 10 bases stayed unmatched. CDR3 in amino acids: CASSRTSDGGNEQFF. CDR3 coding DNA: TGTGCCAGCAGCCGAACTAGCGACGGAGGCAATGAGCAGTTCTTC.

V and J are TRBV27 and TRBJ1-2, with 8 bases matching TRBD1. The V gene's germline CDR1 is MNHEY and CDR2 SMNVEV (reference sequence). This CDR3 has 12 amino acids. J lost 6 bases, V lost 6 bases, and 3 bases had no gene match. The CDR3 bases are TGTGCCAGCAGGGGACAGGTGGATGGCTACACCTTC. This gives the protein CASRGQVDGYTF.

The V gene is TRBV5-4, the J gene TRBJ1-1, with TRBD1 identical over 8 bases. Germline lookup yields CDR1 SGHNT and CDR2 YYREEE (reference sequence). V dropped 0 bases and J dropped 4; count of bases not matched to a gene: 5. The CDR3 length is 15 residues. CDR3 sequence (DNA): TGTGCCAGCAGCTTGGGTCGGACAGGGAGCACTGAAGCTTTCTTT. The encoded protein is CASSLGRTGSTEAFF. Based on the CDR3 plus reference TRBV5-4 and TRBJ1-1, the full variable domain is ETGVTQSPTHLIKTRGQQVTLRCSSQSGHNTVSWYQQALGQGPQFIFQYYREEENGRGNFPPRFSGLQFPNYSSELNVNALELDDSALYLCASSLGRTGSTEAFFGQGTRLTVV.

The chain combines TRBV11-2 with TRBJ1-1, with a weak D call TRBD1 (6 bases). The germline CDR1 and CDR2 sequences are SGHAT and FQNNGV. V lost 1 base and J 4 bases, leaving 25 bases between the germline ends. The CDR3 is 19 amino acids. CDR3 loop: CASSLAGLVAGVVTTEAFF. CDR3 bases: TGTGCCAGCAGCTTAGCGGGATTGGTCGCAGGGGTGGTAACCACTGAAGCTTTCTTT. The full variable domain, completed using reference TRBV11-2 and TRBJ1-1, is EAGVAQSPRYKIIEKRQSVAFWCNPISGHATLYWYQQILGQGPKLLIQFQNNGVVDDSQLPKDRFSAERLKGVDSTLKIQPAKLEDSAVYLCASSLAGLVAGVVTTEAFFGQGTRLTVV.

The chain joins TRBV5-4 to TRBJ1-1; D may be TRBD1 (6 bases). CDR3 length equals 15 residues. Germline-derived CDR1 and CDR2 are SGHNT and YYREEE (reference sequence). V lost 4 bases and J lost 4, with 17 bases in between. The CDR3 coding sequence is TGTGCCAGCAGCGATTACTACAGGGAGACCACTGAAGCTTTCTTT. Its translation: CASSDYYRETTEAFF. Looking up the rest from reference TRBV5-4 and TRBJ1-1 gives the full variable domain: ETGVTQSPTHLIKTRGQQVTLRCSSQSGHNTVSWYQQALGQGPQFIFQYYREEENGRGNFPPRFSGLQFPNYSSELNVNALELDDSALYLCASSDYYRETTEAFFGQGTRLTVV.

The V call is TRBV19, the J call TRBJ1-1; D gene uncertain. With 5 bases removed from V and 1 base from J, the gap between germline ends came to 8 bases. Germline V gives CDR1 LNHDA, CDR2 SQIVND (reference sequence). The CDR3 loop spans 13 amino acids. The DNA for the CDR3 is TGTGCCAGTAGTCCGGTTGGGAACACTGAAGCTTTCTTT. Protein sequence: CASSPVGNTEAFF. The full variable domain, completed using reference TRBV19 and TRBJ1-1, is DGGITQSPKYLFRKEGQNVTLSCEQNLNHDAMYWYRQDPGQGLRLIYYSQIVNDFQKGDIAEGYSVSREKKESFPLTVTSAQKNPTAFYLCASSPVGNTEAFFGQGTRLTVV.

V is TRBV11-2 and J is TRBJ2-5; a possible D gene is TRBD1 (5 bases). The germline V and J ends were trimmed by 1 base and 0 bases, with 15 bases remaining between them. The CDR3 loop spans 17 amino acids. CDR1 SGHAT and CDR2 FQNNGV come from the germline V gene. The CDR3 reads CASSLALLTVHQETQYF. In DNA, the CDR3 is TGTGCCAGCAGCTTAGCTCTATTGACAGTACACCAAGAGACCCAGTACTTC.

This clone was seen a single time. The chain uses TRBV7-8 and TRBJ1-5; weak D call: TRBD1 (5 bases). CDR1 SGHVS and CDR2 FQNEAQ come from the germline V gene. Trimming removed 0 bases at V and 3 bases at J, with 12 bases between. This CDR3 has 16 residues. The CDR3 is CASSLAWGRINQPQHF. Written as DNA, the CDR3 is TGTGCCAGCAGCTTAGCTTGGGGCCGTATCAATCAGCCCCAGCATTTT.

This rearrangement joins TRBV5-1 to TRBJ2-1; D perhaps matches TRBD2 (6 bases). This CDR3 comprises 13 residues. The V end lost 4 bases, the J end lost 6 bases, and 11 bases lay between the germline ends. The germline gives CDR1 SGHRS, CDR2 YFSETQ. CDR3 nucleotides: TGCGCCAGCAGCCCGCCCGGGGGCAATGAGCAGTTCTTC. Its protein is CASSPPGGNEQFF.

The chain couples TRBV11-2 to TRBJ2-7; 8 bases fit TRBD1. CDR1 SGHAT and CDR2 FQNNGV come from the germline V gene. V was clipped by 2 bases and J by 3 bases; unmatched bases: 3. This CDR3 spans 14 amino acids. The CDR3: CASSLTGGSYEQYF. The CDR3 DNA sequence: TGTGCCAGCAGCTTAACAGGGGGGAGCTACGAGCAGTACTTC.

This sequence joins TRBV2 and TRBJ1-6; D is possibly TRBD1 (6 bases). The CDR3 totals 15 residues. CDR1 SNHLY and CDR2 FYNNEI come from the germline V gene. Trimming pared 1 base from V and 9 bases from J, leaving 13 bases between. CDR3 bases: TGTGCCAGCAGTGAAGTACAGGGTTCTCGTTCACCCCTCCACTTT. Its protein product is CASSEVQGSRSPLHF. Variable domain in full (rest from reference TRBV2 and TRBJ1-6): EPEVTQTPSHQVTQMGQEVILRCVPISNHLYFYWYRQILGQKVEFLVSFYNNEISEKSEIFDDQFSVERPDGSNFTLKIRSTKLEDSAMYFCASSEVQGSRSPLHFGNGTRLTVT.

Of note for this clone: One end of the junction is discordant with germline, which a read error may explain. The chain has TRBV7-9 and TRBJ1-5; 8 bases are shared with TRBD1. This CDR3 has 18 residues. Germline lookup yields CDR1 SEHNR and CDR2 FQNEAQ (reference sequence). CDR3 residues: CSSSLGQAGSGSNQPQHF. The CDR3 DNA is TGTTCCAGCAGTTTGGGACAGGCCGGTTCGGGGAGCAATCAGCCCCAGCATTTT.

The chain uses TRBV5-1 and TRBJ2-7; D possibly corresponds to TRBD2 (6 bases). Looked up from germline, CDR1 is SGHRS and CDR2 is YFSETQ. This CDR3 comprises 14 residues. The V end was cut by 1 base, the J end by 0 bases, with 8 bases between. CDR3 in amino acids: CASSLRGTSYEQYF. The CDR3 region has the DNA TGCGCCAGCAGCTTGCGGGGGACCTCCTACGAGCAGTACTTC. Using reference TRBV5-1 and TRBJ2-7 for the parts outside the CDR3, the full variable domain is KAGVTQTPRYLIKTRGQQVTLSCSPISGHRSVSWYQQTPGQGLQFLFEYFSETQRNKGNFPGRFSGRQFSNSRSEMNVSTLELGDSALYLCASSLRGTSYEQYFGPGTRLTVT.

The V gene is TRBV27, the J gene TRBJ2-7, with D maybe TRBD2 (7 bases). The V end was cut by 3 bases, the J end by 4 bases, with 13 bases between. This CDR3 spans 14 amino acids. Germline V CDR1 and CDR2: MNHEY, SMNVEV (reference sequence). The CDR3 protein is CASSFGGGLYEQYF. CDR3 DNA sequence: TGTGCCAGCAGTTTTGGGGGGGGCTTGTACGAGCAGTACTTC.

The chain couples TRBV4-1 to TRBJ2-7; a possible D gene is TRBD1 (6 bases). This CDR3 contains 14 residues. Trimming took 6 bases from V and 1 from J, leaving 13 bases between them. CDR1 and CDR2 from the germline V gene are MGHRA and YSYEKL. The DNA for the CDR3 is TGCGCCAGCAGTGATACAGGGAAATCCTACGAGCAGTACTTC. This gives the protein CASSDTGKSYEQYF.

This chain joins TRBV6-6 and TRBJ2-1; TRBD2 is a possible D gene (6 bases). This CDR3 contains 14 residues. Trimming removed 2 bases at V and 4 bases at J, with 9 bases between. Germline V CDR1 and CDR2: MNHNY, SVGAGI (reference sequence). The CDR3 bases are TGTGCCAGCAGTTACGGCGCGGGGTACAATGAGCAGTTCTTC. This encodes CASSYGAGYNEQFF.

The chain carries TRBV27 and TRBJ1-5; possibly TRBD1 for D (6 bases). V lost 5 bases, J lost 4 bases, and 12 bases lay in between. The CDR3 is 14 amino acids. Germline V gene data show CDR1 as MNHEY and CDR2 as SMNVEV (reference sequence). CDR3 DNA sequence: TGTGCCAGCAGTAACCACAGGGAAAATCAGCCCCAGCATTTT. Translating it yields CASSNHRENQPQHF.

The chain uses TRBV13 and TRBJ1-4, with a possible D match to TRBD1 (5 bases). The CDR3 runs 14 residues. In germline, CDR1 is PRHDT, CDR2 FYEKMQ (reference sequence). Trimming cost V 2 bases and J 5 bases, with 9 bases left between them. In DNA form, the CDR3 reads TGTGCCAGCAGCTTATGGGGGGAGAATGAAAAACTGTTTTTT. Amino acids: CASSLWGENEKLFF.

This clone was observed once. The chain is built from TRBV2 and TRBJ2-1, with D perhaps TRBD1 (6 bases). The CDR3 sequence is 13 residues long. Trimming cost V 8 bases and J 0 bases, with 8 bases left between them. Germline V gives CDR1 SNHLY, CDR2 FYNNEI. CDR3 DNA: TGTGCCAGCTCGGACAGCTCCTACAATGAGCAGTTCTTC. Its protein is CASSDSSYNEQFF.

This sequence joins TRBV6-1 and TRBJ1-2, with D uncertain. CDR3 length: 13 residues. From germline, CDR1 is MNHNS and CDR2 SASEGT. Trimming took off 7 bases at V and 4 bases at J, with 13 bases between the two ends. CDR3 residues: CASTIRVLYGYTF. The CDR3 DNA follows: TGTGCCAGCACTATCCGGGTCCTCTATGGCTACACCTTC.

The chain employs TRBV12-5 and TRBJ2-1; a weak D match, TRBD1 (6 bases). Trimming stripped 0 bases from V and 4 bases from J, with 13 bases between. CDR3 length equals 16 residues. Germline assignment: CDR1 LGHNT and CDR2 FRNRAP. This CDR3 is CASGLVGGALYNEQFF. DNA of the CDR3: TGTGCTAGTGGTTTGGTAGGGGGAGCCCTTTACAATGAGCAGTTCTTC.

The V gene is TRBV28, the J gene TRBJ1-1, with 7 bases that match TRBD1. The CDR3 covers 14 residues. V gave up 2 bases and J gave up 5 bases; unmatched junction bases: 5. CDR1 MDHEN and CDR2 SYDVKM come from the germline V gene. The CDR3 is CASSLAGGWTEAFF. As DNA, the CDR3 is TGTGCCAGCAGTTTAGCAGGGGGTTGGACTGAAGCTTTCTTT.